The present TCR beta chain was sequenced within a study of beta chain features in type 1 diabetes listed by TCRdb under 2018. General notes on the study: Patients and healthy donors did not differ in mean age, gender distribution, total cell number or subset yield. Regulatory and stem cell-like memory subsets were isolated from only 8 patients and about 8 healthy donors, whereas naive and central memory subsets came from all 30 or so donors. The study compared the TCRB repertoires of sorted circulating CD4+ T cell subsets in recently diagnosed type 1 diabetes patients with those in matched healthy donors. Across all samples, around 99 million sorted cells were examined, and cell number per subset correlated strongly with RNA yield.

All of the isolated RNA was reverse transcribed with the High Capacity cDNA Reverse Transcription Kit, so expressed TCRB transcripts were sequenced. Deep immunoSEQ sequencing was applied to naive, central memory and regulatory T cell samples, giving an average of roughly 3.5 million total reads per sample. Sorted cells were lysed in RLT buffer, and RNA was extracted using DNase-treated RNeasy Micro or Mini kits according to cell number. To prevent cross-contamination, every cell subset was processed on its own, while patient and healthy donor samples were processed together. The immunoSEQ multiplex PCR was used to amplify TCRB sequences from cDNA, generating 87-bp fragments that spanned the CDR3 region. Sequencing of the amplicons was done on the Illumina HiSeq platform. In the source study's methods: PCR bias was corrected computationally using synthetic template baselines, and reads within Hamming distance 2 were collapsed, with unmergeable singletons discarded. Reads were aligned against IMGT to assign V, D and J genes, CDR3 length and insertions or deletions at six rearrangement sites. Clonotype counts were normalized to sorted cell number within each subset before computing true diversity and Gini coefficients with the tcR R package. Repertoire sharing was quantified using the overlap coefficient calculated on TCRB nucleotide sequences. As a proxy for the pre-selection repertoire, out-of-frame TCRB sequences from naive cells were analyzed. TCRdb stores this immuneACCESS table with in-frame sequences only. Part of the clones is absent; in the studies checked, under half of the shortfall reflects unresolved V genes, and no reason is known for the rest. D and trimming come from the DNA, and the V and J calls and clone size come from that table. The sample table lists 640,000 or so clones, roughly 13% of them with a count of one. The ten largest clones add up to just under 0.04% of the sample.

From each donor, a single peripheral blood sample of approximately 120 mL on average was drawn into heparinised tubes. A BD FACSAria II and a panel including CD45RO, CCR7, CD25, CD127, CD95 and CD27 were used to sort naive, central memory, regulatory and stem cell-like memory CD4+ T cells. Every sorted population had a purity above 98%. PBMCs were isolated immediately by Lymphoprep density gradient centrifugation and stained directly without culture. To minimize batch effects, samples were stained and sorted in pairs, one healthy donor with one patient per experiment. The germline V gene supplies CDR1 MNHEY and CDR2 SVGAGI. From cysteine to phenylalanine, the CDR3 is 14 amino acids long. Only the CDR3 region is kept as DNA, spanning 42 bases read in frame from base 1. Between the V and J ends, shortened by 5 bases and 3 bases respectively, the junction contains 14 bases. In its sample, this clone was seen a few times. The antigen it binds to is not known. The input lacks base qualities; no much larger clone sits a single base away.

The study at large found these results: At VDJ recombination sites, type 1 diabetes patients had fewer insertions and more deleted nucleotides, which implies abnormalities in thymic rearrangement. PCR may preferentially amplify shorter templates, but because patient and control samples were amplified and corrected together, any resulting skew would affect both groups equally. Because cDNA was sequenced instead of genomic DNA, activated cells with high expression could be over-represented, although the groups did not differ in activation or CD3 levels. Because small numbers of individuals were included in the HLA sub-analyses, any influence of HLA type on TCRB rearrangement was left unresolved. Naive, central memory and regulatory TCRB repertoires appeared to be more similar among patients than among healthy donors. In all four CD4+ subsets, TCRB CDR3 length was moderately but significantly shorter in type 1 diabetes patients.

Sequenced material: naive CD4+ T cells from blood. What the cell subset or site label conveys for this sample: true naive CD4+ T cells. The chain is encoded by TRBV6-5 joined to TRBJ2-7; a weak D assignment points to TRBD1 (5 bases agree). The origin of this receptor is a man between 18 and 35 years old with type 1 diabetes. The CDR3: CASSGASLYYEQYF. The DNA sequence reads TGTGCCAGCAGTGGGGCCAGCCTCTACTACGAGCAGTACTTC.